The clone carrying this T cell receptor beta chain was seen once. Germline loops: CDR1 SGHNT, CDR2 YYREEE (reference sequence). The CDR3 has 15 residues. Losses at the gene ends were 0 bases for V and 4 bases for J; bases not matched to a gene: 6. The authors' processing: Nucleated cell number was recorded as an estimate derived from reference gene primer amplification. Produced via immunoSEQ multiplex PCR; TCRdb's table is partial and in-frame only. D and trimming were read from the DNA, whereas the V and J calls and clone size are those reported in that table. The data show approximately 190,000 clones, with almost 85% seen just once and about 6.9% held by the top ten. The sample comes from a study of blood T cell repertoires in COVID-19. The wider study: Samples taken during acute and convalescent COVID-19 were collected in the United States, Italy and Spain. The cDNA or gDNA used as material had been derived from T cells, B-cell-depleted T cells, or PBMCs.

This TCR derives from a human donor with acute or convalescent COVID-19. The donor label of this sample is uncertain. The sample taken for sequencing was peripheral blood. The V call is TRBV5-4, the J call TRBJ1-1; 7 bases are a match to TRBD1. CDR3 protein: CASSLARDRATEAFF. CDR3 in DNA: TGTGCCAGCAGCTTGGCACGAGACAGGGCCACTGAAGCTTTCTTT.